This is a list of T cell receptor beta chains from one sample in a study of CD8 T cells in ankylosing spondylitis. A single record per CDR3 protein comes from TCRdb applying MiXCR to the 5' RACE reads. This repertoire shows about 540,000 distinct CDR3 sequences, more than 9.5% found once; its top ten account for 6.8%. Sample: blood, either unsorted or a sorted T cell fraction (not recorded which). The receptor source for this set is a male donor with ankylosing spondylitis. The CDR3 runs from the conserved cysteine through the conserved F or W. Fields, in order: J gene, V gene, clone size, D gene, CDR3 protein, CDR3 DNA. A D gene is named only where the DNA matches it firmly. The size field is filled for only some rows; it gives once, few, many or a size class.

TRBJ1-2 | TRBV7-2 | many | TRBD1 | CASSLWDSNYGYTF | TGTGCCAGCAGTTTATGGGACAGCAACTATGGCTACACCTTC
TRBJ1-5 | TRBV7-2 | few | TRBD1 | CASSSRTGSGQPQHF | TGTGCCAGCAGCTCGCGGACAGGGTCGGGTCAGCCCCAGCATTTT
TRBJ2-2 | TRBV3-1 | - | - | CASSDRNRITGELFF | TGTGCCAGCAGCGACAGGAACAGGATCACCGGGGAGCTGTTTTTT
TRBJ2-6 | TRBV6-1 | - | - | CASKTTISGANVLTF | TGTGCCAGCAAGACTACCATCTCTGGGGCCAACGTCCTGACTTTC
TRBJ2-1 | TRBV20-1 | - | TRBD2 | CSARDSLKRELREQFF | TGCAGTGCTAGAGATTCTCTCAAGCGGGAGTTAAGGGAGCAGTTCTTC
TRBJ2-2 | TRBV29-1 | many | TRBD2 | CSVGGAGASNTGELFF | TGCAGCGTTGGCGGAGCGGGAGCGTCGAACACCGGGGAGCTGTTTTTT
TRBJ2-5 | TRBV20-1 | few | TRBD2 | CSARLTGGRARETQYF | TGCAGTGCTCGGCTGACTGGCGGGAGGGCCCGTGAGACCCAGTACTTC
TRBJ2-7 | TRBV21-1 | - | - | CASSTGPSSPPYEQYF | TGTGCCAGCAGCACGGGCCCTAGTAGTCCCCCCTACGAGCAGTACTTC
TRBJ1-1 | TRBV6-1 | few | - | CASRRPETGEAFF | TGTGCCAGCAGAAGACCTGAGACTGGGGAAGCTTTCTTT
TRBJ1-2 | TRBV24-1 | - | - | CATNGGNYGYTF | TGTGCCACCAACGGGGGTAACTATGGCTACACCTTC
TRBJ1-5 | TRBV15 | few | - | CATSTDSGGGRPQHF | TGTGCCACCAGCACCGATTCGGGGGGTGGTCGGCCCCAGCATTTT
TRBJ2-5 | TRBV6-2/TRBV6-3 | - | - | CASRRGWEEPPTQYF | TGTGCCAGCAGACGCGGATGGGAGGAGCCCCCGACCCAGTACTTC
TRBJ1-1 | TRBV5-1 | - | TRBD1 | CASSLWAGTGGTEAFF | TGCGCCAGCAGCTTGTGGGCCGGGACAGGGGGAACTGAAGCTTTCTTT
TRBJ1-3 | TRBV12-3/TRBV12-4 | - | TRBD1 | CASSLGGTGGNTIYF | TGTGCCAGCAGTTTAGGAGGGACAGGGGGAAACACCATATATTTT
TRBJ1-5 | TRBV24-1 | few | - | CATSDPNQPQHF | TGTGCCACCAGTGACCCCAATCAGCCCCAGCATTTT
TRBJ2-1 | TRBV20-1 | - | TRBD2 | CSARGADRHSGSDEQFF | TGCAGTGCTAGAGGAGCCGATCGACATAGCGGGAGCGACGAGCAGTTCTTC
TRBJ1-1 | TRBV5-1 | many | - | CASSFGTWGDTEAFF | TGCGCCAGCAGCTTCGGGACGTGGGGGGACACTGAAGCTTTCTTT
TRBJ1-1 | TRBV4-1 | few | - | CASSTRDIRSMVEAFF | TGCGCCAGCAGCACCCGGGACATCCGATCAATGGTTGAAGCTTTCTTT
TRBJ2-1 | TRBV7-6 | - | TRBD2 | CASTPLAGGPGEQFF | TGTGCCAGCACTCCACTAGCGGGAGGGCCGGGTGAGCAGTTCTTC
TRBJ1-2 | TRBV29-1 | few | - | CSVEDVSSDYGYTF | TGCAGCGTTGAAGATGTCTCCTCCGACTATGGCTACACCTTC